One T cell receptor beta chain is described in this entry. Its antigen is not known. Other nucleotide sequences from this sample produce the same CDR3. Clones were read by immunoSEQ multiplex PCR, and TCRdb kept only the in-frame ones, dropping some. The repertoire holds under 2.5 million clones, with around 93% as singletons. The sample is drawn from a study of shared clonotypes between healthy human individuals. The overall study: CD4 naive and memory got three plates each, CD8 naive two, CD8 memory one. General observations from the study: Non-shared clonotypes were found to have lower generation probabilities than the clonotypes that were shared by all four of the sorted-subset donors.

There were no recent acute infections or vaccinations among the donors, who were healthy HIV-negative adults. Each donor was a Caucasian adult residing in Nashville, Tennessee. The origin of this receptor is a man aged 18 to 30 in good health. Some clones in this sample may be carry-over from other donors' samples. The source material was naive CD4+ T cells from PBMCs. Sample subset: CD45RA+ positively selected.

In DNA form, the CDR3 reads TGTGCCAGCTCACCCCCTAGCAGTCAAGAGACCCAGTACTTC. It yields the protein CASSPPSSQETQYF. The chain employs TRBV18 and TRBJ2-5, with D perhaps matching TRBD2 (5 bases). Trimming removed 3 bases from V and 2 bases from J, with 10 bases in between. The CDR3 is 14 residues long. Germline assignment: CDR1 KGHSH and CDR2 LQKENI.